The rows below give T cell receptor beta chains drawn from one sample of a study of blood T cell repertoires in COVID-19. Libraries were prepared by immunoSEQ multiplex PCR; TCRdb keeps only in-frame clonotypes and omits some of them. The sample contains approximately 150,000 clones, approximately 92% of which appear only once. The sequencing sample was made of peripheral blood. The receptors here all came from a woman aged 55-69 years with active COVID-19. Each CDR3 is given with its conserved first and last residue. A D gene is named only where the DNA matches it firmly. The size field is filled for only some rows; it gives once, few, many or a size class.

V	D	size	J	CDR3	DNA
TRBV28	TRBD1	NA	TRBJ1-5	CASSFVWDRVENQPQHF	TGTGCCAGCAGTTTCGTCTGGGACAGGGTGGAAAATCAGCCCCAGCATTTT
TRBV6-6	NA	once	TRBJ2-7	CASSYPGRAAYEQYF	TGTGCCAGCAGTTACCCAGGCAGGGCAGCTTACGAGCAGTACTTC
TRBV25-1	TRBD2	once	TRBJ2-2	CASSLAGVNTGELFF	TGTGCCAGCAGTCTAGCGGGAGTGAACACCGGGGAGCTGTTTTTT
TRBV19	TRBD1	NA	TRBJ2-7	CASSTGTAYYEQYF	TGTGCCAGTAGTACCGGGACAGCCTACTACGAGCAGTACTTC
TRBV6-1	NA	NA	TRBJ1-5	CASSESGEWGNQPQHF	TGTGCCAGCAGTGAATCGGGGGAATGGGGCAATCAGCCCCAGCATTTT
TRBV18	NA	NA	TRBJ1-1	CASSPTRGTEAFF	TGTGCCAGCTCACCAACACGCGGGACTGAAGCTTTCTTT
TRBV25-1	TRBD1	NA	TRBJ2-7	CASSELGQGGYEQYF	TGTGCCAGCAGTGAATTGGGACAGGGAGGCTACGAGCAGTACTTC
TRBV28	TRBD1	NA	TRBJ1-5	CASSLGDRYSNQPQHF	TGTGCCAGCAGTCTTGGGGACAGATATAGCAATCAGCCCCAGCATTTT
TRBV5-4	NA	NA	TRBJ2-1	CASSLGAGFYNEQFF	TGTGCCAGCAGCTTGGGGGCGGGATTCTACAATGAGCAGTTCTTC
TRBV7-2	NA	NA	TRBJ2-3	CASSLERQASDTQYF	TGTGCCAGCAGCTTAGAACGCCAAGCTTCAGATACGCAGTATTTT
TRBV20-1	NA	NA	TRBJ2-1	CSASGLDNEQFF	TGCAGTGCTAGTGGGCTAGACAATGAGCAGTTCTTC
TRBV19	TRBD1	NA	TRBJ1-5	CASSRGGQVVNQPQHF	TGTGCCAGTAGTAGGGGGGGACAGGTCGTCAATCAGCCCCAGCATTTT
TRBV9	NA	NA	TRBJ2-1	CASSVGEGSYNEQFF	TGTGCCAGCAGCGTAGGCGAGGGCTCCTACAATGAGCAGTTCTTC
TRBV28	NA	once	TRBJ2-5	CASSFSGLETQYF	TGTGCCAGCAGTTTCTCAGGGTTAGAGACCCAGTACTTC
TRBV19	NA	NA	TRBJ1-5	CASSIGKRGRSNQPQHF	TGTGCCAGTAGTATAGGGAAAAGGGGCCGGAGCAATCAGCCCCAGCATTTT
TRBV5-1	NA	NA	TRBJ2-3	CASWGADTQYF	TGCGCCAGCTGGGGGGCAGATACGCAGTATTTT
TRBV5-4	NA	NA	TRBJ2-3	CASKVATSDTQYF	TGTGCCAGCAAGGTAGCTACTTCAGATACGCAGTATTTT
TRBV19	NA	NA	TRBJ1-5	CASSAPYRQPQHF	TGTGCCAGTAGTGCCCCCTATCGGCAGCCCCAGCATTTT
TRBV11-2	TRBD1	NA	TRBJ2-7	CASSWGQAYEQYF	TGTGCCAGCAGCTGGGGACAGGCCTACGAGCAGTACTTC
TRBV30	NA	NA	TRBJ2-1	CAWSGSDEQFF	TGTGCCTGGAGCGGGAGCGACGAGCAGTTCTTC
TRBV19	TRBD1	NA	TRBJ1-2	CASSIGGTGDPGGYTF	TGTGCCAGTAGTATAGGGGGCACAGGGGATCCAGGCGGCTACACCTTC
TRBV4-3	NA	NA	TRBJ2-1	CASSQDTYNEQFF	TGCGCCAGCAGCCAAGACACCTACAATGAGCAGTTCTTC
TRBV5-4	NA	NA	TRBJ2-5	CASSSPGEGGETQYF	TGTGCCAGCAGCTCCCCCGGTGAAGGGGGAGAGACCCAGTACTTC
TRBV4-3	NA	NA	TRBJ1-3	CASSQDRGAPGNTIYF	TGCGCCAGCAGCCAAGATCGGGGGGCGCCCGGAAACACCATATATTTT
TRBV7-2	NA	NA	TRBJ2-3	CASSLGPGRHTQYF	TGTGCCAGCAGCTTAGGCCCAGGGCGGCATACGCAGTATTTT
TRBV28	TRBD2	NA	TRBJ2-5	CASSSPGGLAPRETQYF	TGTGCCAGCAGTTCTCCTGGGGGACTAGCGCCACGGGAGACCCAGTACTTC
TRBV5-1	NA	once	TRBJ1-3	CASSPVGTEGNTIYF	TGCGCCAGCAGCCCGGTAGGCACAGAGGGAAACACCATATATTTT
TRBV30	TRBD2	NA	TRBJ2-3	CAWRRLAVRADTQYF	TGTGCCTGGCGTAGACTAGCGGTCCGAGCAGATACGCAGTATTTT
TRBV5-1	TRBD2	NA	TRBJ2-1	CASEAGTSDYNEQFF	TGCGCCAGCGAGGCCGGGACTAGCGACTACAATGAGCAGTTCTTC
TRBV9	NA	NA	TRBJ2-5	CASSPSGVRRETQYF	TGTGCCAGCAGTCCCTCCGGGGTCCGGAGGGAGACCCAGTACTTC
TRBV7-8	TRBD2	NA	TRBJ2-7	CASSRTSASYEQYF	TGTGCCAGCAGCCGGACTAGCGCTTCCTACGAGCAGTACTTC
TRBV5-1	TRBD1	NA	TRBJ2-3	CASSFGQGAGTDTQYF	TGCGCCAGCAGCTTTGGGCAGGGGGCCGGCACAGATACGCAGTATTTT
TRBV10-3	TRBD2	NA	TRBJ2-3	CAISETGLAGDSTDTQYF	TGTGCCATCAGTGAGACGGGACTAGCGGGGGATAGCACAGATACGCAGTATTTT
TRBV28	NA	few	TRBJ1-5	CASSLSGGQPQHF	TGTGCCAGCAGTTTGTCCGGGGGACAGCCCCAGCATTTT
TRBV6-2/TRBV6-3	TRBD2	NA	TRBJ2-2	CASSRPSGNTGELFF	TGTGCCAGCAGCAGACCTAGCGGGAACACCGGGGAGCTGTTTTTT
TRBV7-2	NA	NA	TRBJ1-2	CASTPPAAGAGGYTF	TGTGCCAGCACCCCCCCTGCGGCGGGGGCCGGGGGCTACACCTTC
TRBV6-1	NA	once	TRBJ1-2	CASSEHRMVGGYTF	TGTGCCAGCAGTGAACACAGGATGGTCGGTGGCTACACCTTC
TRBV12-3/TRBV12-4	TRBD2	NA	TRBJ2-3	CASSTGLVTQYF	TGTGCCAGCAGCACTGGACTAGTAACGCAGTATTTT
TRBV7-2	NA	once	TRBJ2-7	CASSLGGSGGISSYEQYF	TGTGCCAGCAGCTTAGGAGGTAGCGGCGGGATTTCCTCCTACGAGCAGTACTTC
TRBV6-5	TRBD2	NA	TRBJ2-2	CASSSPRGGDTGELFF	TGTGCCAGCAGTTCCCCCCGGGGGGGAGACACCGGGGAGCTGTTTTTT
TRBV27	NA	NA	TRBJ2-7	CASSLRAGPSYEQYF	TGTGCCAGCAGTTTGCGGGCGGGACCATCCTACGAGCAGTACTTC
TRBV5-1	NA	NA	TRBJ1-2	CASSSTTPGGTIPYGYTF	TGCGCCAGCAGCTCCACCACCCCCGGCGGGACGATACCCTATGGCTACACCTTC
TRBV6-4	NA	NA	TRBJ2-1	CASSDTGTGVNEQFF	TGTGCCAGCAGTGACACTGGAACGGGGGTCAATGAGCAGTTCTTC
TRBV29-1	TRBD1	NA	TRBJ2-1	CSVERDRYEQFF	TGCAGCGTTGAAAGGGACAGGTATGAGCAGTTCTTC
TRBV12-3/TRBV12-4	NA	NA	TRBJ2-5	CASSSRERETQYF	TGTGCCAGCAGTTCCCGGGAGCGAGAGACCCAGTACTTC
TRBV4-2	TRBD2	NA	TRBJ2-7	CASSQASGTYEQYF	TGTGCCAGCAGCCAAGCCAGCGGGACCTACGAGCAGTACTTC
TRBV5-1	NA	NA	TRBJ2-3	CASSSTADTQYF	TGCGCCAGCAGCTCGACAGCCGATACGCAGTATTTT
TRBV19	TRBD1	NA	TRBJ2-2	CASSIDRANTGELFF	TGTGCCAGTAGTATCGACAGGGCGAACACCGGGGAGCTGTTTTTT
TRBV20-1	NA	NA	TRBJ2-7	CSAGRAGEQYF	TGCAGTGCTGGAAGGGCGGGCGAGCAGTACTTC
TRBV4-2	NA	NA	TRBJ2-1	CASSQGLEAYNEQFF	TGTGCCAGCAGCCAAGGACTTGAGGCCTACAATGAGCAGTTCTTC
TRBV6-2/TRBV6-3	TRBD2	NA	TRBJ2-4	CASSYRLAGGGKNIQYF	TGTGCCAGCAGTTACCGGCTAGCGGGAGGGGGCAAAAACATTCAGTACTTC
TRBV18	TRBD2	NA	TRBJ2-2	CASSLVAGAGTGELFF	TGTGCCAGCTCACTCGTAGCGGGAGCGGGCACCGGGGAGCTGTTTTTT
TRBV6-5	TRBD1	NA	TRBJ2-7	CASFRAGGSYEQYF	TGTGCCAGCTTTAGGGCAGGGGGCTCCTACGAGCAGTACTTC